This T cell receptor (beta chain) was retrieved from a study of cytomegalovirus exposure and HLA in healthy donors. General study points: As confirmed in vitro, a few CMV-associated chains were specific for CMV antigens.

Researchers ran the PCR with 60 Vbeta and 13 Jbeta primers. Repertoires were generated with immunoSEQ multiplex PCR, while TCRdb's copy carries only in-frame clones and drops some. The table records roughly 100,000 clones, roughly 75% of them present only once. V was clipped by 5 bases and J by 9 bases, with 12 bases between them. Germline V CDR1 and CDR2: WSHSY, SAAADI. The CDR3 has 12 residues. About this clone itself: Its antigen is as yet unknown.

The V gene is TRBV10-2, the J gene TRBJ2-3; D is perhaps TRBD2 (5 bases). Sequencing was done on a sample of PBMCs. The TCR comes from a man aged 40-55 years in good health and CMV-seronegative. This CDR3 reads CASSPDYLTQYF. The DNA for the CDR3 is TGCGCCAGCAGTCCAGACTACCTGACGCAGTATTTT.